This is a list of T cell receptor beta chains from one sample in a study of T cells in Graves' hyperthyroidism and ophthalmopathy. In TCRdb, the multiplex PCR reads were re-called with MiXCR into one record per CDR3 protein. This table holds approximately 600,000 distinct CDR3 sequences, about a fifth found once. Sequencing was performed on blood. Receptors originate from a man aged 25 to 40 with Graves' ophthalmopathy. Each CDR3 is given without its conserved first and last residue.

TRBV6-1,ASSKGAGAAETQY
TRBV11-3,ASSLGGGNREQF
TRBV2,ASSKESGVYNEQF
TRBV29-1,SVERGENTEAF
TRBV29-1,SGRTGSGSYEQY
TRBV5-1,ASSSIGDNEAF
TRBV20-1,SARDAMYSNQPQH
TRBV29-1,SVVPPGQSYGYT
TRBV7-2,ASSLAVGSTDTQY
TRBV12-3/TRBV12-4,ASSPSGTGDHSPLH
TRBV11-2,ASSFQGAGIGNTIY
TRBV10-3,AISEGGIMTQY
TRBV18,ASSPAGSREKLF
TRBV27,ASSVTWGNYEQN
TRBV11-2,ASSLGGVVLF
TRBV7-6,ASSSTPGKHSYEQY
TRBV7-9,ASSLGAQEQY
TRBV12-3/TRBV12-4,ASSVDGFTDTQY
TRBV20-1,SATDSGPKAF
TRBV24-1,ATGDRAGANEKLF
TRBV18,ASSPDRNTGELF
TRBV6-1,ASSRQAGGGEQY